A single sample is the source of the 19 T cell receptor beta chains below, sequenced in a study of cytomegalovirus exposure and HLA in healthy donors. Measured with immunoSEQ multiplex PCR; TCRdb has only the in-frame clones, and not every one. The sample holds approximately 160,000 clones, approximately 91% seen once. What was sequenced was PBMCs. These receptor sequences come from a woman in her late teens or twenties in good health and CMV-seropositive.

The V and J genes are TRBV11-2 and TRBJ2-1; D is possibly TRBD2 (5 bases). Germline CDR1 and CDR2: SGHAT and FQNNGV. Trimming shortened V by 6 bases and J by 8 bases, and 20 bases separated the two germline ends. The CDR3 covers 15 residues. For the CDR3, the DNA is TGTGCCAGCAGGATCAGCCCCGGACCGAGGGATGAGCAGTTCTTC. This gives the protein CASRISPGPRDEQFF.

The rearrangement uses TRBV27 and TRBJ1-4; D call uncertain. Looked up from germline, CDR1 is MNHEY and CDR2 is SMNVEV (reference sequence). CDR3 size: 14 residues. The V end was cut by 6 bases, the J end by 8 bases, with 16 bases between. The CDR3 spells CASSGHRSLEKLFF. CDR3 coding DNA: TGTGCCAGCAGCGGTCACAGAAGTCTCGAAAAACTGTTTTTT.

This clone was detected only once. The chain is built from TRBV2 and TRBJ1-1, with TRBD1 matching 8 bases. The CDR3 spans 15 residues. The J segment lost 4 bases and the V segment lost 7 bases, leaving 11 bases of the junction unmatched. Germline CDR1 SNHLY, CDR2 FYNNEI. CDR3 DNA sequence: TGTGCCAGCATCCCCTTGGACAGGGAGGGCACTGAAGCTTTCTTT. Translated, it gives CASIPLDREGTEAFF. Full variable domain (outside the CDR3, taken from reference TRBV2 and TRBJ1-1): EPEVTQTPSHQVTQMGQEVILRCVPISNHLYFYWYRQILGQKVEFLVSFYNNEISEKSEIFDDQFSVERPDGSNFTLKIRSTKLEDSAMYFCASIPLDREGTEAFFGQGTRLTVV.

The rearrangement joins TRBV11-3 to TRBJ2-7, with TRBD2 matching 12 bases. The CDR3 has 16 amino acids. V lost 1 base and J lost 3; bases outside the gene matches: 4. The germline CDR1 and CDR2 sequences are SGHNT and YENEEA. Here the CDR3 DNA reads TGTGCCAGCAGCTTAGTACTAGCGGGAGGCAACTACGAGCAGTACTTC. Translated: CASSLVLAGGNYEQYF.

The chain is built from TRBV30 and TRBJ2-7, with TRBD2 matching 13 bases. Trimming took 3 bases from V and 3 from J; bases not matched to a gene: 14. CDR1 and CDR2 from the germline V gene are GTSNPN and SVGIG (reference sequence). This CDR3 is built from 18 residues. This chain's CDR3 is CAWSLGRTSGSGVYEQYF. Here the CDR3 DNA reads TGTGCCTGGAGCCTAGGGAGGACTAGCGGGAGTGGGGTCTACGAGCAGTACTTC. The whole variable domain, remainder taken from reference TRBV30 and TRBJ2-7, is SQTIHQWPATLVQPVGSPLSLECTVEGTSNPNLYWYRQAAGRGLQLLFYSVGIGQISSEVPQNLSASRPQDRQFILSSKKLLLSDSGFYLCAWSLGRTSGSGVYEQYFGPGTRLTVT.

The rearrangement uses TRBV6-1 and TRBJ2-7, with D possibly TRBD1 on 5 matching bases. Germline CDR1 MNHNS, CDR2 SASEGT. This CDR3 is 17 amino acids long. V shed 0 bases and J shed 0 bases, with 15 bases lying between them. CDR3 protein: CASSEALTAIASYEQYF. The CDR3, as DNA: TGTGCCAGCAGTGAAGCGCTGACAGCCATAGCCTCCTACGAGCAGTACTTC.

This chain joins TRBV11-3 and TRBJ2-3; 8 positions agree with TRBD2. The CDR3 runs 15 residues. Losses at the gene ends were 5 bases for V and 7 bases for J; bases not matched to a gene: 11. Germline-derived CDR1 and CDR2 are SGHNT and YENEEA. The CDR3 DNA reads TGTGCCAGCAGCCGATGGCGGGAGGCGCTACATACGCAGTATTTT. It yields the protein CASSRWREALHTQYF.

CDR3 region: CASKRRQGEFNEQFF. CDR3 nucleotide sequence: TGCGCCAGCAAAAGAAGGCAGGGGGAATTTAATGAGCAGTTCTTC. This chain links TRBV23-1 with TRBJ2-1; 7 nucleotides line up with TRBD1. TRBV23-1 is labeled an ORF, and its function is uncertain. The CDR3 contains 15 residues. V dropped 7 bases and J dropped 7; count of bases not matched to a gene: 13.

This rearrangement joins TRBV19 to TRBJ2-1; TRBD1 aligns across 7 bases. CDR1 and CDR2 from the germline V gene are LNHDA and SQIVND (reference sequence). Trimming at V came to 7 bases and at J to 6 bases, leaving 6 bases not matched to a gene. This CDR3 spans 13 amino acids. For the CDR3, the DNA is TGTGCCAGTACCCCAGACAGGGCCAATGAGCAGTTCTTC. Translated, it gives CASTPDRANEQFF.

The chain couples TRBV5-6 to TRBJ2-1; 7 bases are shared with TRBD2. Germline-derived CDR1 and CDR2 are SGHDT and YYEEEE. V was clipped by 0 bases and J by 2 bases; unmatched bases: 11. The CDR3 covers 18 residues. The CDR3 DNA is TGTGCCAGCAGCTTGGCCGGGGCTAGCGGCCCTGCCTACAATGAGCAGTTCTTC. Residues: CASSLAGASGPAYNEQFF.

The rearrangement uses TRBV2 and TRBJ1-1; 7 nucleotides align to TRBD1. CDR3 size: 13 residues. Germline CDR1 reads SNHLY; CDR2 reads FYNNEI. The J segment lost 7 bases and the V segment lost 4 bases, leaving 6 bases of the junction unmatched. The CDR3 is CASSVSRGYEAFF. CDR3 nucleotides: TGTGCCAGCAGTGTTTCCAGGGGGTATGAAGCTTTCTTT.

Here the CDR3 DNA reads TGTGCCAGCAGCTTAGTGACAGGCTCCTACGAGCAGTACTTC. Protein: CASSLVTGSYEQYF. The chain combines TRBV11-2 with TRBJ2-7, with D maybe TRBD1 (6 bases). The CDR3 has 14 residues. Germline assignment: CDR1 SGHAT and CDR2 FQNNGV. The V and J ends lost 1 base and 0 bases respectively, with 7 bases between them.

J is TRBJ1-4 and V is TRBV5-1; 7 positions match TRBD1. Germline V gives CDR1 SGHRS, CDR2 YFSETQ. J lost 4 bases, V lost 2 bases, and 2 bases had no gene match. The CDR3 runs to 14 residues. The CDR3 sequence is CASSLQGFNEKLFF. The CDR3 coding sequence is TGCGCCAGCAGCTTACAGGGGTTTAATGAAAAACTGTTTTTT.

CDR3 protein: CASGLYRSYNEQFF. The CDR3 bases are TGTGCTAGTGGTTTGTACCGGTCCTACAATGAGCAGTTCTTC. This rearrangement joins TRBV12-5 to TRBJ2-1; no clear D gene. Trimming took 2 bases from V and 1 from J, leaving 6 bases between them. CDR3 length: 14 residues. Germline assignment: CDR1 LGHNT and CDR2 FRNRAP.

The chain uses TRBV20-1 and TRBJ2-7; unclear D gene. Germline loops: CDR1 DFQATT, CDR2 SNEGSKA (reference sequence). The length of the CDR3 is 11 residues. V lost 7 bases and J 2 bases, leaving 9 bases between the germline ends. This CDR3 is CSVTSTYEQYF. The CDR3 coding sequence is TGCAGTGTGACAAGCACCTACGAGCAGTACTTC.

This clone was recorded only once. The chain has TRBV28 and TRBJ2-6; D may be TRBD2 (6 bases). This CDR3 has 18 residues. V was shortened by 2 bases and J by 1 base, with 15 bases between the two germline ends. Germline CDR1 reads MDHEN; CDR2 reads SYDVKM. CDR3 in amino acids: CASSLRRGSPSGANVLTF. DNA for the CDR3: TGTGCCAGCAGTTTACGTCGGGGGAGCCCGTCTGGGGCCAACGTCCTGACTTTC.

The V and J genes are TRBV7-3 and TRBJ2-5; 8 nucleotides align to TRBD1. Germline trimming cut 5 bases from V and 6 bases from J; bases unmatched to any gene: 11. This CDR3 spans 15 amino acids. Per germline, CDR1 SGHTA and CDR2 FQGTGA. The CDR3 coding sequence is TGTGCCAGCAGCCCACACCCTGACAGGGGACAGACCCAGTACTTC. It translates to CASSPHPDRGQTQYF.

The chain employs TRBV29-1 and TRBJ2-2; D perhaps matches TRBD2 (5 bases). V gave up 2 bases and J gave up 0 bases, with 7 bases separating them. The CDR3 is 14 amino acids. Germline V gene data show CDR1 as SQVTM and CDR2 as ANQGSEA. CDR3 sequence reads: CSVEWRTNTGELFF. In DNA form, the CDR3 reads TGCAGCGTTGAATGGAGGACGAACACCGGGGAGCTGTTTTTT.

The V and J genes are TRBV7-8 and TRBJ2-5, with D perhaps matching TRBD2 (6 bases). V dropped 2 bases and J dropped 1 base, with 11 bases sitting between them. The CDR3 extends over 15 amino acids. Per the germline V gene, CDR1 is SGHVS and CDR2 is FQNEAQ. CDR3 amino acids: CASSLSLAVQETQYF. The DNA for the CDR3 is TGTGCCAGCAGCTTAAGTTTAGCGGTCCAAGAGACCCAGTACTTC.